This TCR beta chain comes out of a study of blood T cell repertoires in COVID-19. Germline lookup yields CDR1 SNHLY and CDR2 FYNNEI. The J segment lost 6 bases and the V segment lost 8 bases, leaving 8 bases of the junction unmatched. The length of the CDR3 is 14 residues. The assay was immunoSEQ multiplex PCR, and TCRdb's table has in-frame clones only and misses some. The profile shows 94,000 or so clones, 85% to 90% of them singletons. The V gene is TRBV2, the J gene TRBJ2-2; TRBD1 matches at 8 bases. The sequencing sample was made of peripheral blood. The clonotype was recovered from a woman of 80 years or more with active COVID-19. The CDR3 region is CASCQDRAAGELFF. CDR3 DNA: TGTGCCAGCTGCCAGGACAGGGCGGCCGGGGAGCTGTTTTTT.